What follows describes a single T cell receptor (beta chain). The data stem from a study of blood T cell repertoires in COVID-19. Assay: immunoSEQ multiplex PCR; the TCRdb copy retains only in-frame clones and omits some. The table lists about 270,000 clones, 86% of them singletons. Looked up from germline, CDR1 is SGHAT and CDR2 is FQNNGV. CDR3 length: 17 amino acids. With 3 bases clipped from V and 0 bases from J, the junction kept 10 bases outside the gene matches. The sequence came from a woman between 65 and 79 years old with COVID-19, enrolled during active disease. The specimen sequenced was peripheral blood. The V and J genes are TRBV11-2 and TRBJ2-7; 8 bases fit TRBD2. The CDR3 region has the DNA TGTGCCAGCAGCTTGGGCCGGGGGGGCCGGATCTCCTACGAGCAGTACTTC. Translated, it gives CASSLGRGGRISYEQYF.